This TCR beta chain was documented in a study of T cells in Graves' hyperthyroidism and ophthalmopathy. It was RNA transcripts that yielded the amplified TCR beta CDR3 regions. The primer set for the first-round RT-PCR of the TCR CDR3 was HTBI. TCRdb recomputed calls from the multiplex PCR reads with MiXCR, one row per CDR3 protein. The data hold 550,000 to 700,000 distinct CDR3 sequences, with approximately 44% observed a single time. The J segment lost 0 bases and the V segment lost 1 base, leaving 2 bases of the junction unmatched. The CDR3 is 15 residues long. Germline-derived CDR1 and CDR2 are MGHRA and YSYEKL. This clonotype has ten or more counts.

The receptor comes from an adult woman with Graves' disease, either hyperthyroidism or ophthalmopathy (not recorded which). The V and J genes are TRBV4-1 and TRBJ2-7; TRBD2 agrees at 8 bases. Sequencing input: peripheral blood or thyroid tissue (not recorded which). CDR3 amino acids: CASSQVGLASYEQYF. CDR3 nucleotide sequence: TGCGCCAGCAGCCAAGTTGGACTAGCCTCCTACGAGCAGTACTTC.